Below, 26 T cell receptor beta chains from the same sample are listed, as sequenced in a study of T cell repertoires in cytomegalovirus infection. Their antigens remain unidentified. TCRdb fed the reads into MiXCR, producing one record per CDR3 protein. The data show almost 90,000 distinct CDR3 sequences, over 25% seen once. Sequenced material: CD8+ T cells from cultured PBMCs, taken from culture after CMV antigen stimulation. The receptors derive from a human donor in good health (CMV status not recorded). Some clones in this sample may be carry-over from other donors' samples.

The chain combines TRBV12-3 or TRBV12-4 with TRBJ2-3; D uncertain. Trimming removed 3 bases at V and 3 bases at J, with 16 bases between. This CDR3 contains 16 residues. The CDR3 DNA follows: TGTGCCAGCAGTTTTGAAGTTCGGCAGATTACAGATACGCAGTATTTT. This codes for CASSFEVRQITDTQYF.

This sequence joins TRBV7-9 and TRBJ2-3; 8 bases are shared with TRBD1. V lost 1 base and J lost 0; bases outside the gene matches: 0. From germline, CDR1 is SEHNR and CDR2 FQNEAQ (reference sequence). This CDR3 is 15 amino acids long. Here the CDR3 reads CASSLGDRSTDTQYF. The CDR3 DNA sequence: TGTGCCAGCAGCTTAGGGGACAGGAGCACAGATACGCAGTATTTT.

In its sample, this clonotype was seen a few times. V is TRBV2 and J is TRBJ2-7; tentative D call: TRBD1 (7 bases). The germline CDR1 and CDR2 sequences are SNHLY and FYNNEI. V was clipped by 1 base and J by 6 bases, with 16 bases between them. The length of the CDR3 is 15 residues. The CDR3 DNA is TGTGCCAGCAGTGAAGGGCCGACAGGGACTTTCGAGCAGTACTTC. This sequence encodes CASSEGPTGTFEQYF.

V gene TRBV20-1 combines with J gene TRBJ2-1; 7 bases are a match to TRBD2. The CDR3 is 17 amino acids. J lost 4 bases, V lost 5 bases, and 17 bases had no gene match. Looked up from germline, CDR1 is DFQATT and CDR2 is SNEGSKA (reference sequence). CDR3 sequence: CSASSVVIGGLYNEQFF. The CDR3 DNA follows: TGCAGTGCTTCCTCGGTGGTTATCGGGGGACTATACAATGAGCAGTTCTTC.

This clonotype was observed at least ten times. V gene TRBV29-1 combines with J gene TRBJ2-7, with D possibly TRBD1 on 6 matching bases. Germline CDR1 reads SQVTM; CDR2 reads ANQGSEA. The CDR3 is 13 residues long. V lost 2 bases and J lost 6, with 14 bases in between. The chain's CDR3 is CSVEFAEGGEQYF. CDR3 in DNA: TGCAGCGTTGAATTTGCCGAAGGGGGCGAGCAGTACTTC.

This clonotype was detected only a few times. This chain joins TRBV7-8 and TRBJ2-7, with 13 bases fitting TRBD2. CDR3 length equals 15 residues. From germline, CDR1 is SGHVS and CDR2 FQNEAQ. The trim removed 4 bases at V and 3 bases at J, leaving 3 bases unmatched. The chain's CDR3 is CASSSRLAGGYEQYF. The CDR3 DNA sequence: TGTGCCAGCAGCTCCCGACTAGCGGGGGGCTACGAGCAGTACTTC.

This chain joins TRBV27 and TRBJ2-5, with TRBD2 matching over 11 bases. Trimming at V came to 0 bases and at J to 4 bases, leaving 4 bases not matched to a gene. The germline gives CDR1 MNHEY, CDR2 SMNVEV (reference sequence). This CDR3 comprises 16 residues. CDR3 nucleotides: TGTGCCAGCAGTTTATCGACTAGCGGGGCCCTAGAGACCCAGTACTTC. This sequence encodes CASSLSTSGALETQYF.

This chain links TRBV20-1 with TRBJ1-2, with TRBD1 identical over 7 bases. The V gene end was trimmed by 3 bases and the J gene end by 5 bases; junction bases not matched to a gene: 6. Germline V CDR1 and CDR2: DFQATT, SNEGSKA (reference sequence). The CDR3 is made up of 13 amino acids. Here the CDR3 DNA reads TGCAGTGCTAGGGATAGGGGGCAGTATGGCTACACCTTC. Its translation: CSARDRGQYGYTF.

This clonotype was counted a few times. The genes are TRBV7-9 and TRBJ1-4; D is perhaps TRBD1 (6 bases). Germline lookup yields CDR1 SEHNR and CDR2 FQNEAQ (reference sequence). The CDR3 totals 13 residues. Trimming left V 7 bases short and J 6 bases short, with 12 bases between. The CDR3 spells CASNRRGDEKLFF. Here the CDR3 DNA reads TGTGCCAGCAACCGGAGGGGGGATGAAAAACTGTTTTTT. Combining the CDR3 with reference TRBV7-9 and TRBJ1-4 gives the whole variable domain DTGVSQNPRHKITKRGQNVTFRCDPISEHNRLYWYRQTLGQGPEFLTYFQNEAQLEKSRLLSDRFSAERPKGSFSTLEIQRTEQGDSAMYLCASNRRGDEKLFFGSGTQLSVL.

This clonotype was counted between two and nine times. This chain connects TRBV20-1 to TRBJ1-1; D may be TRBD1 (5 bases). With 6 bases removed from V and 1 base from J, the gap between germline ends came to 9 bases. Germline values: CDR1 DFQATT, CDR2 SNEGSKA (reference sequence). The CDR3 totals 12 residues. The CDR3 bases are TGCAGTGCCGGCGGGGGGAACACTGAAGCTTTCTTT. It specifies CSAGGGNTEAFF.

This clonotype showed up many times. The CDR3 DNA is TGTGCCAGCAGCTTAGGGTCGGTCGGGTCCGGGAATCAGCCCCAGCATTTT. It encodes CASSLGSVGSGNQPQHF. J is TRBJ1-5 and V is TRBV7-8, with D unresolved. The length of the CDR3 is 17 residues. V was pared by 1 base and J by 4 bases, with 17 bases between. Looked up from germline, CDR1 is SGHVS and CDR2 is FQNEAQ.

This clonotype was seen many times. The chain is built from TRBV27 and TRBJ2-5; D tentatively fits TRBD1 or TRBD2 (5 bases each). Deletions cut 3 bases from V and 6 bases from J, with 14 bases between. The CDR3 spans 14 residues. Germline loops: CDR1 MNHEY, CDR2 SMNVEV (reference sequence). CDR3 residues: CASSFSGSLKTQYF. In DNA form, the CDR3 reads TGTGCCAGCAGTTTCTCAGGGAGTCTGAAGACCCAGTACTTC.

The chain employs TRBV6-6 and TRBJ1-2; 9 bases match TRBD1. This CDR3 has 13 residues. The germline gives CDR1 MNHNY, CDR2 SVGAGI (reference sequence). J was trimmed by 6 bases and V by 8 bases; bases with no gene match: 7. CDR3 sequence reads: CASDLTGGDGYTF. CDR3 coding DNA: TGTGCCAGCGACTTGACAGGGGGGGATGGCTACACCTTC.

In its sample, this clonotype was seen many times. V gene TRBV12-3 or TRBV12-4 combines with J gene TRBJ1-5; TRBD1 matches at 8 bases. The ends lost 3 bases at V and 4 bases at J; junction bases unmatched: 11. This CDR3 has 17 residues. CDR3 sequence reads: CASSLLPDREGNQPQHF. As DNA, the CDR3 is TGTGCCAGCAGTTTGCTCCCGGACAGGGAGGGAAATCAGCCCCAGCATTTT.

This clonotype came up a few times. The chain uses TRBV12-3 or TRBV12-4 and TRBJ1-1; the D is unclear. This CDR3 contains 13 residues. Trimming shortened V by 7 bases and J by 0 bases, and 9 bases separated the two germline ends. The CDR3 is CASTWTVNTEAFF. In nucleotides, the CDR3 is TGTGCCAGCACCTGGACGGTGAACACTGAAGCTTTCTTT.

This clonotype was seen at least ten times. The rearrangement links TRBV12-3 or TRBV12-4 to TRBJ1-5; D gene uncertain. The V gene lost 6 bases and the J gene lost 4 bases, with 7 bases spanning the gap. This CDR3 has 12 residues. The CDR3: CASRDRNQPQHF. In DNA form, the CDR3 reads TGTGCCAGCAGGGACCGAAATCAGCCCCAGCATTTT.

The J gene is TRBJ1-1, the V gene TRBV20-1; TRBD1 is a possible D gene (5 bases). CDR1 and CDR2 (germline): DFQATT, SNEGSKA (reference sequence). V was trimmed by 3 bases and J by 0 bases, leaving 11 bases between them. This CDR3 region has 14 residues. The CDR3 DNA sequence: TGCAGTGCTAGGCAGGGCAGTCTGAACACTGAAGCTTTCTTT. Its translation: CSARQGSLNTEAFF.

A few counts support this clonotype. The chain uses TRBV3-1 and TRBJ1-1; TRBD1 aligns across 8 bases. The CDR3 extends over 14 amino acids. V shed 1 base and J 7 bases; nucleotides not matched to a gene: 5. Germline CDR1 LGHDT, CDR2 YNNKEL (reference sequence). CDR3 nucleotide sequence: TGTGCCAGCAGCCAAGGAACAGGGGGGGGTGAAGCTTTCTTT. Translated: CASSQGTGGGEAFF.

CDR3 sequence (DNA): TGTGCCAGCAGCCACATATTGAGGACTGAAGCTTTCTTT. This codes for CASSHILRTEAFF. The rearrangement uses TRBV3-1 and TRBJ1-1; D not certain. The CDR3 has 13 amino acids. In germline, CDR1 is LGHDT, CDR2 YNNKEL (reference sequence). The ends were cut back, 3 bases at V and 5 bases at J, with 10 bases in the middle. The full variable domain, in which reference TRBV3-1 and TRBJ1-1 provide the parts outside the CDR3, is DTAVSQTPKYLVTQMGNDKSIKCEQNLGHDTMYWYKQDSKKFLKIMFSYNNKELIINETVPNRFSPKSPDKAHLNLHINSLELGDSAVYFCASSHILRTEAFFGQGTRLTVV.

At least ten counts were recorded for this clonotype. V gene TRBV28 combines with J gene TRBJ1-6, with D possibly TRBD1 on 6 matching bases. CDR1 MDHEN and CDR2 SYDVKM come from the germline V gene. CDR3 size: 16 residues. Trimming pared 6 bases from V and 0 bases from J, leaving 12 bases between. This CDR3 is CASRSQGFSYNSPLHF. CDR3 sequence (DNA): TGTGCCAGCAGATCACAGGGATTCTCCTATAATTCACCCCTCCACTTT.

V usage is TRBV10-3 and J usage is TRBJ2-7, with D uncertain. Germline CDR1 is ENHRY and CDR2 is SYGVKD. This CDR3 contains 13 residues. With 3 bases removed from V and 2 bases from J, the gap between germline ends came to 8 bases. The CDR3: CAISDEKTYEQYF. CDR3 bases: TGTGCCATCAGTGATGAGAAGACCTACGAGCAGTACTTC.

The chain combines TRBV6-2 or TRBV6-3 with TRBJ2-3, with D tentatively TRBD1 (6 bases). CDR1 is MNHEY and CDR2 is SVGEGT in the germline V gene. The CDR3 has 14 amino acids. Trimming pared 8 bases from V and 0 bases from J, leaving 12 bases between. The CDR3 is CASHWTASTDTQYF. DNA for the CDR3: TGTGCCAGCCACTGGACAGCTAGCACAGATACGCAGTATTTT.

The V call is TRBV27, the J call TRBJ2-1, with D possibly TRBD1 on 6 matching bases. Germline V gene data show CDR1 as MNHEY and CDR2 as SMNVEV (reference sequence). The CDR3 has 14 residues. With 4 bases removed from V and 4 bases from J, the gap between germline ends came to 11 bases. The DNA for the CDR3 is TGTGCCAGCAGTTCTGGACAGAGTTACAATGAGCAGTTCTTC. It codes for CASSSGQSYNEQFF.

This clonotype was detected many times. DNA for the CDR3: TGTGCCAGCAGCTTATTGGCTCGGGGTCAGGGGAGGAATGAGCAGTTCTTC. Its translation: CASSLLARGQGRNEQFF. The V and J genes are TRBV7-8 and TRBJ2-1; D possibly uses TRBD1 or TRBD2 (6 bases each). The CDR3 consists of 17 residues. V was cut by 2 bases and J by 7 bases, with 21 bases left in between. Germline CDR1 and CDR2: SGHVS and FQNEAQ.

The CDR3 region is CASSLDAGLSTGELFF. The CDR3 DNA reads as TGTGCCAGCAGCTTAGATGCCGGGCTAAGTACCGGGGAGCTGTTTTTT. The chain combines TRBV7-8 with TRBJ2-2; D not certain. CDR3 length: 16 residues. CDR1 and CDR2 from the germline V gene are SGHVS and FQNEAQ. Trimming shortened V by 1 base and J by 5 bases, and 14 bases separated the two germline ends.

This clonotype has a count of ten or more. The rearrangement joins TRBV7-2 to TRBJ1-4, with TRBD1 matching over 8 bases. The CDR3 sequence is 15 residues long. The J segment lost 6 bases and the V segment lost 2 bases, leaving 5 bases of the junction unmatched. Germline values: CDR1 SGHTA, CDR2 FQGNSA. CDR3: CASSLNRGEYEKLFF. CDR3 sequence (DNA): TGTGCCAGCAGCTTAAACAGGGGGGAGTATGAAAAACTGTTTTTT.